This T cell receptor beta chain comes out of a study of cytomegalovirus exposure and HLA in healthy donors. A multiplex PCR was run with 60 Vbeta primers and 13 Jbeta primers. Measured with immunoSEQ multiplex PCR; TCRdb has only the in-frame clones, and not every one. The data show around 150,000 clones, roughly three quarters seen once. This clone occurred a few times. Germline V lookup: CDR1 MDHEN, CDR2 SYDVKM. Trimming cost V 8 bases and J 6 bases; bases outside gene matches: 9. The CDR3 length is 13 residues. The TCR was taken from a man younger than 35 in good health and CMV-seropositive. This chain connects TRBV28 to TRBJ1-2, with 7 bases lining up with TRBD1. Sequenced material: PBMCs. The CDR3: CASGDREFDGYTF. CDR3 nucleotides: TGTGCCAGCGGGGACAGAGAATTCGATGGCTACACCTTC.